One and the same sample provided the 14 T cell receptor beta chains below, sequenced in a study of cytotoxic CD8 clonotypes in ibrutinib-treated CLL. Measured with immunoSEQ multiplex PCR; TCRdb has only the in-frame clones, and not every one. This sample has about 160,000 clones, with roughly four fifths found just once. The input for sequencing was PBMCs, taken after 12 months of ibrutinib treatment. The receptors come from a human donor with chronic lymphocytic leukemia.

This chain uses TRBV5-1 with TRBJ2-1; 9 nucleotides match TRBD2. Germline trimming cut 4 bases from V and 6 bases from J; bases unmatched to any gene: 8. The CDR3 is 15 residues long. CDR1 and CDR2 (germline): SGHRS, YFSETQ. CDR3 sequence reads: CASSGLAGVGNEQFF. CDR3 in DNA: TGCGCCAGCAGCGGGTTAGCGGGAGTGGGCAATGAGCAGTTCTTC. The entire variable domain, with the rest obtained from reference TRBV5-1 and TRBJ2-1, is as follows: KAGVTQTPRYLIKTRGQQVTLSCSPISGHRSVSWYQQTPGQGLQFLFEYFSETQRNKGNFPGRFSGRQFSNSRSEMNVSTLELGDSALYLCASSGLAGVGNEQFFGPGTRLTVL.

This clone occurred once. J is TRBJ2-5 and V is TRBV5-4; 11 nucleotides agree with TRBD2. The CDR3 has 15 residues. J lost 3 bases, V lost 4 bases, and 5 bases had no gene match. Germline assignment: CDR1 SGHNT and CDR2 YYREEE (reference sequence). CDR3 region: CASSHLAGGEETQYF. For the CDR3, the DNA is TGTGCCAGCAGCCACCTAGCGGGAGGAGAAGAGACCCAGTACTTC.

The chain couples TRBV28 to TRBJ1-4; no definite D call. V lost 2 bases, J lost 7 bases, and 14 bases lay in between. The germline gives CDR1 MDHEN, CDR2 SYDVKM. This CDR3 contains 15 residues. CDR3 amino acids: CASSLPTPGGEKLFF. CDR3 sequence (DNA): TGTGCCAGCAGTTTACCTACTCCGGGAGGTGAAAAACTGTTTTTT.

The count of this clone is one. CDR3 region: CASSLSQLNEQFF. The CDR3 DNA is TGTGCCAGCAGTTTATCGCAGCTCAATGAGCAGTTCTTC. The rearrangement uses TRBV28 and TRBJ2-1; no reliable D call. CDR3 length: 13 amino acids. The germline gives CDR1 MDHEN, CDR2 SYDVKM. The V gene lost 1 base and the J gene lost 6 bases, with 7 bases spanning the gap. The entire variable domain, with the rest obtained from reference TRBV28 and TRBJ2-1, is as follows: DVKVTQSSRYLVKRTGEKVFLECVQDMDHENMFWYRQDPGLGLRLIYFSYDVKMKEKGDIPEGYSVSREKKERFSLILESASTNQTSMYLCASSLSQLNEQFFGPGTRLTVL.

The chain is built from TRBV18 and TRBJ1-2; 10 bases are a match to TRBD1. Germline V gives CDR1 KGHSH, CDR2 LQKENI. Trimming removed 3 bases from V and 8 bases from J; junction bases left unmatched: 9. This CDR3 is built from 15 residues. In DNA, the CDR3 is TGTGCCAGCTCACCGTCCGGGACAGGGGCTAGGGGCTACACCTTC. Residues: CASSPSGTGARGYTF.

V gene TRBV5-1 combines with J gene TRBJ2-5, with 8 bases aligning to TRBD2. J gave up 3 bases and V 4 bases, and 5 bases lay outside the gene matches. Germline values: CDR1 SGHRS, CDR2 YFSETQ. There are 14 residues in the CDR3. CDR3 protein: CASSRTSPKETQYF. CDR3 in DNA: TGCGCCAGCAGCCGGACTAGCCCAAAAGAGACCCAGTACTTC.

This rearrangement joins TRBV19 to TRBJ1-5; 10 bases fit TRBD1. V trimming: 5 bases; J trimming: 0 bases; junction bases outside the gene matches: 7. The CDR3 is made up of 17 amino acids. Germline assignment: CDR1 LNHDA and CDR2 SQIVND (reference sequence). The CDR3 is CASSSRDRGSSNQPQHF. The DNA of the CDR3 is TGTGCCAGTAGTTCACGGGACAGGGGTAGTAGCAATCAGCCCCAGCATTTT.

The chain couples TRBV19 to TRBJ1-3; D not resolved. V was pared by 5 bases and J by 5 bases, with 16 bases between. Germline assignment: CDR1 LNHDA and CDR2 SQIVND (reference sequence). CDR3 length: 15 residues. The CDR3 nucleotides read TGTGCCAGTAGTTCCGCCGACCTCCAAAGAAACACCATATATTTT. It encodes CASSSADLQRNTIYF.

The V and J genes are TRBV7-9 and TRBJ1-1, with 8 bases matching TRBD1. Germline V CDR1 and CDR2: SEHNR, FQNEAQ (reference sequence). V shed 5 bases and J 4 bases; nucleotides not matched to a gene: 15. CDR3 length: 17 amino acids. The CDR3 region has the DNA TGTGCCAGCAGCCTCCCGGGTATCGGACAGGGACCCACTGAAGCTTTCTTT. Protein product: CASSLPGIGQGPTEAFF.

The rearrangement links TRBV7-2 to TRBJ2-1; 9 nucleotides match TRBD1. The CDR3 runs 13 residues. The germline V gene encodes CDR1 SGHTA and CDR2 FQGNSA. After removal of 7 bases from V and 6 bases from J, the junction contained 4 bases not matched to a gene. The chain's CDR3 is CASKQTGGNEQFF. In DNA, the CDR3 is TGTGCCAGCAAACAGACAGGGGGCAATGAGCAGTTCTTC.

The J gene is TRBJ1-5, the V gene TRBV28, with D possibly TRBD1 on 5 matching bases. Trimming shortened V by 6 bases and J by 7 bases, and 16 bases separated the two germline ends. The CDR3 consists of 14 residues. CDR1 and CDR2 from the germline V gene are MDHEN and SYDVKM. As DNA, the CDR3 is TGTGCCAGCAGCTTGGGGAGGGGAAAACAGCCCCAGCATTTT. This sequence encodes CASSLGRGKQPQHF.

J is TRBJ1-2 and V is TRBV10-3; 8 bases align to TRBD1. CDR3 length equals 15 residues. Germline V lookup: CDR1 ENHRY, CDR2 SYGVKD. Trimming took 3 bases from V and 0 from J; bases not matched to a gene: 3. The CDR3 here is CAISEGQGTNYGYTF. The CDR3 DNA reads as TGTGCCATCAGTGAAGGACAGGGCACTAACTATGGCTACACCTTC.

The rearrangement links TRBV7-2 to TRBJ2-1, with a weak D call TRBD2 (6 bases). V lost 5 bases to trimming and J lost 0 bases, with 11 bases between them. Germline assignment: CDR1 SGHTA and CDR2 FQGNSA. The CDR3 is 15 amino acids. CDR3: CASSLSGTSYNEQFF. CDR3 nucleotides: TGTGCCAGCAGCCTTAGCGGAACCTCCTACAATGAGCAGTTCTTC.

This clone was counted ten times or more. In DNA form, the CDR3 reads TGTGCCAGCAGCTTTCCGGAATTTATAGCGGCCTACGAGCAGTACTTC. Translated, it gives CASSFPEFIAAYEQYF. This chain uses TRBV11-2 with TRBJ2-7; D possibly corresponds to TRBD2 (6 bases). With 3 bases removed from V and 2 bases from J, the gap between germline ends came to 17 bases. This CDR3 region has 16 residues. Germline-derived CDR1 and CDR2 are SGHAT and FQNNGV.